This passage covers 27 T cell receptor beta chains from one sample sequenced in a study of blood T cells in healthy people across ages. Combining a sample-barcoded 5' primer with a J-beta primer mix, a second PCR ran for roughly 7 to 12 cycles. Using its own MiXCR run on the 5' RACE reads, TCRdb lists one record per CDR3 protein. The sample has 1,500,000 or so distinct CDR3 sequences, 35% to 45% seen once. The sequenced material came from blood. The receptors were sampled from a woman aged 18-30 years in good health.

In regard to this clonotype: At one end the junction does not follow the germline gene, possibly because of a read error. The rearrangement joins TRBV12-3 or TRBV12-4 to TRBJ1-2; D is undetermined. The CDR3 extends over 12 amino acids. The DNA for the CDR3 is TGTGCCAGCAATTTAGCGGCATATGGCTACACCTTC. It encodes CASNLAAYGYTF.

V is TRBV30 and J is TRBJ1-4; D is uncertain. The CDR3 is 13 amino acids. Trimming shortened V by 0 bases and J by 8 bases, and 10 bases separated the two germline ends. The germline CDR1 and CDR2 sequences are GTSNPN and SVGIG (reference sequence). The CDR3 coding sequence is TGTGCCTGGAGTGTCGTCCTGTACGAAAAACTGTTTTTT. It specifies CAWSVVLYEKLFF.

The chain employs TRBV19 and TRBJ1-2; D gene ambiguous. CDR1 LNHDA and CDR2 SQIVND come from the germline V gene (reference sequence). Trimming removed 3 bases at V and 10 bases at J, with 12 bases between. This CDR3 has 12 residues. CDR3 sequence reads: CASSIGKRPYTF. Written as DNA, the CDR3 is TGTGCCAGTAGTATCGGTAAACGTCCCTACACCTTC. Filled out from reference TRBV19 and TRBJ1-2, the complete variable domain reads DGGITQSPKYLFRKEGQNVTLSCEQNLNHDAMYWYRQDPGQGLRLIYYSQIVNDFQKGDIAEGYSVSREKKESFPLTVTSAQKNPTAFYLCASSIGKRPYTFGSGTRLTVV.

The chain recombines TRBV4-3 with TRBJ2-5; tentative D call: TRBD2 (5 bases). This CDR3 comprises 14 residues. From germline, CDR1 is LGHNA and CDR2 YSLEER. Trimming stripped 1 base from V and 11 bases from J, with 17 bases between. The CDR3 sequence is CASSQGASFGEQYF. The CDR3 DNA follows: TGCGCCAGCAGCCAAGGAGCCTCATTTGGGGAGCAGTACTTC.

This sequence joins TRBV11-2 and TRBJ2-4, with a weak D call TRBD1 (6 bases). Germline V gene sequence: CDR1 SGHAT, CDR2 FQNNGV. CDR3 length: 18 residues. The V end lost 1 base, the J end lost 0 bases, and 16 bases lay between the germline ends. Here the CDR3 DNA reads TGTGCCAGCAGCTTAGGACAGGCGTTTCGGCTAGCCAAAAACATTCAGTACTTC. It specifies CASSLGQAFRLAKNIQYF.

In its sample, this clonotype was seen a few times. V usage is TRBV20-1 and J usage is TRBJ2-1, with D possibly being TRBD2 (6 bases). V was cut by 4 bases and J by 7 bases, with 17 bases left in between. Germline-derived CDR1 and CDR2 are DFQATT and SNEGSKA (reference sequence). CDR3 size: 14 residues. This chain's CDR3 is CSAKRPGLTNEQFF. CDR3 nucleotide sequence: TGCAGTGCTAAACGGCCGGGACTCACTAATGAGCAGTTCTTC.

The rearrangement links TRBV5-1 to TRBJ2-3; tentatively, D is TRBD2 (6 bases). Per germline, CDR1 SGHRS and CDR2 YFSETQ. The CDR3 length is 13 residues. The V and J ends lost 5 bases and 6 bases respectively, with 13 bases between them. CDR3 coding DNA: TGCGCCAGCAGTAGGAGGGCCTACGATACGCAGTATTTT. As protein: CASSRRAYDTQYF.

This clonotype has a single count. The CDR3 DNA reads TGTGCCAGCAGTACTCCGGACAGCGATAACACTGAAGCTTTCTTT. The encoded protein is CASSTPDSDNTEAFF. The V call is TRBV7-6, the J call TRBJ1-1; tentative D call: TRBD1 (6 bases). V was clipped by 6 bases and J by 2 bases, with 16 bases between them. The germline V gene encodes CDR1 SGHVS and CDR2 FNYEAQ. This CDR3 is 15 amino acids long.

This chain joins TRBV7-2 and TRBJ2-1; D gene uncertain. The CDR3 length is 15 residues. Trimming removed 5 bases at V and 5 bases at J, with 16 bases between. Germline V gene data show CDR1 as SGHTA and CDR2 as FQGNSA. The CDR3 protein is CASSPGARFNNEQFF. The DNA for the CDR3 is TGTGCCAGCAGCCCAGGAGCCCGATTCAACAATGAGCAGTTCTTC.

This clonotype was counted once. The chain has TRBV20-1 and TRBJ2-3; no reliable D call. The length of the CDR3 is 15 residues. V gave up 0 bases and J gave up 6 bases, with 16 bases separating them. The germline V gene has CDR1 DFQATT and CDR2 SNEGSKA (reference sequence). The CDR3: CSARDHVLDEDTQYF. CDR3 sequence (DNA): TGCAGTGCTAGAGATCATGTGCTAGATGAGGATACGCAGTATTTT.

This chain links TRBV20-1 with TRBJ2-1, with 9 nucleotides matching TRBD1. The CDR3 spans 15 residues. CDR1 and CDR2 from the germline V gene are DFQATT and SNEGSKA (reference sequence). Germline trimming cut 6 bases from V and 4 bases from J; bases unmatched to any gene: 10. CDR3 sequence reads: CSATPRDREYNEQFF. In DNA, the CDR3 is TGCAGTGCAACGCCTCGGGACAGGGAGTACAATGAGCAGTTCTTC.

This rearrangement joins TRBV4-1 to TRBJ1-3, with D maybe TRBD1 (5 bases). The length of the CDR3 is 16 residues. Germline V gene data show CDR1 as MGHRA and CDR2 as YSYEKL. V lost 2 bases to trimming and J lost 4 bases, with 15 bases between them. CDR3 region: CASSQRRGVVGNTIYF. The CDR3 DNA is TGCGCCAGCAGCCAACGTCGAGGGGTGGTCGGAAACACCATATATTTT.

The chain carries TRBV24-1 and TRBJ1-5; 7 bases map to TRBD1. V shed 4 bases and J 4 bases; nucleotides not matched to a gene: 6. Germline V CDR1 and CDR2: KGHDR, SFDVKD. The length of the CDR3 is 15 residues. CDR3 residues: CATSEPGGLNQPQHF. The CDR3 DNA reads TGTGCCACCAGTGAGCCAGGGGGTTTAAATCAGCCCCAGCATTTT.

The rearrangement links TRBV12-3 or TRBV12-4 to TRBJ1-4; D possibly corresponds to TRBD1 (5 bases). The CDR3 loop spans 13 amino acids. V was clipped by 1 base and J by 6 bases, with 6 bases between them. In DNA form, the CDR3 reads TGTGCCAGCAGTTTAGGGGGGTATGAAAAACTGTTTTTT. This codes for CASSLGGYEKLFF.

V is TRBV6-5 and J is TRBJ1-6; D uncertain. CDR1 is MNHEY, CDR2 SVGAGI, per germline. The CDR3 extends over 17 amino acids. With 2 bases removed from V and 7 bases from J, the gap between germline ends came to 18 bases. CDR3 sequence reads: CASSYGRYGLTNSPLHF. CDR3 coding DNA: TGTGCCAGCAGTTACGGACGGTACGGCTTGACGAATTCACCCCTCCACTTT.

J is TRBJ2-7 and V is TRBV29-1; perhaps TRBD2 as D (6 bases). V lost 7 bases to trimming and J lost 7 bases, with 17 bases between them. This CDR3 spans 12 amino acids. Germline CDR1 and CDR2: SQVTM and ANQGSEA. The CDR3 protein is CSGRLGKGEQYF. In DNA, the CDR3 is TGCAGCGGCCGACTAGGAAAGGGTGAGCAGTACTTC.

The J gene is TRBJ1-1, the V gene TRBV12-3 or TRBV12-4; D is unclear. Trimming took 3 bases from V and 6 from J, leaving 14 bases between them. There are 14 residues in the CDR3. CDR3 loop: CASSLLGRLAEAFF. The CDR3 coding sequence is TGTGCCAGCAGTTTGCTCGGTCGCCTCGCTGAAGCTTTCTTT.

This sequence joins TRBV4-1 and TRBJ2-1, with 10 bases identical to TRBD1. The J call is uncertain, as TRBJ2-7 better fits the DNA end. The CDR3 spans 14 residues. Per the germline V gene, CDR1 is MGHRA and CDR2 is YSYEKL. CDR3 in DNA: TGCGCCAGCACCTCAGACAGGGGGCCGTACGAGCAGTACTTC. Translating gives CASTSDRGPYEQYF.

This clonotype was counted many times. The J gene is TRBJ1-2, the V gene TRBV29-1; TRBD1 agrees at 8 bases. From germline, CDR1 is SQVTM and CDR2 ANQGSEA. The CDR3 is 15 residues long. With V trimmed by 0 bases and J by 5 bases, 8 bases remained unmatched. CDR3 amino acids: CSVEEDQGAGYGYTF. DNA for the CDR3: TGCAGCGTTGAAGAGGACCAGGGGGCCGGTTATGGCTACACCTTC.

This sequence joins TRBV28 and TRBJ2-2; the D gene is possibly TRBD2 (6 bases). The CDR3 runs to 15 residues. Germline CDR1 MDHEN, CDR2 SYDVKM. Trimming took off 1 base at V and 5 bases at J, with 11 bases between the two ends. In DNA form, the CDR3 reads TGTGCCAGCAGTTTATTCTCTGCGGGAACCGGGGAGCTGTTTTTT. It specifies CASSLFSAGTGELFF.

For the CDR3, the DNA is TGTGCCAGCAGTCTACCCGGGGCTGAGACCCAGTACTTC. This codes for CASSLPGAETQYF. V gene TRBV27 combines with J gene TRBJ2-5; the D gene could be TRBD1 or TRBD2 (5 bases each). Trimming removed 5 bases at V and 5 bases at J, with 12 bases between. The CDR3 is 13 amino acids. The germline V gene encodes CDR1 MNHEY and CDR2 SMNVEV (reference sequence).

This clonotype was seen only a few times. This chain links TRBV6-6 with TRBJ1-5; perhaps TRBD1 as D (5 bases). Germline-derived CDR1 and CDR2 are MNHNY and SVGAGI (reference sequence). Trimming removed 2 bases at V and 3 bases at J, with 17 bases between. The CDR3 contains 17 residues. CDR3 DNA sequence: TGTGCCAGCAGTTACCCGTCCGGGGCCGGAGACAATCAGCCCCAGCATTTT. This sequence encodes CASSYPSGAGDNQPQHF.

The genes are TRBV24-1 and TRBJ2-3, with 8 bases fitting TRBD1. The V and J ends lost 3 bases and 4 bases, in that order; junction bases with no gene match: 8. The germline gives CDR1 KGHDR, CDR2 SFDVKD. The CDR3 runs 16 residues. The CDR3 spells CATSDPGQGMADTQYF. The CDR3 coding sequence is TGTGCCACCAGTGATCCCGGACAGGGAATGGCAGATACGCAGTATTTT.

The chain uses TRBV12-5 and TRBJ2-7, with 9 positions matching TRBD2. The J call may be in error: the DNA end matches TRBJ2-5 better. This CDR3 contains 18 residues. The germline V gene encodes CDR1 LGHNT and CDR2 FRNRAP. CDR3 in amino acids: CASAIEGLAGWGEGTQYF. In DNA, the CDR3 is TGTGCTAGTGCCATTGAGGGCCTAGCGGGATGGGGGGAAGGGACCCAGTACTTC.

This clonotype has only a few counts. This chain joins TRBV7-2 and TRBJ2-7; D call uncertain. CDR3 length: 13 residues. V shed 5 bases and J shed 0 bases, with 8 bases lying between them. Germline V gene lookup returns CDR1 SGHTA and CDR2 FQGNSA. In DNA form, the CDR3 reads TGTGCCAGCAGCAGGGCTACCTCCTACGAGCAGTACTTC. As protein: CASSRATSYEQYF.

This clonotype was observed a single time. The chain joins TRBV6-6 to TRBJ1-5; TRBD1 agrees at 7 bases. The CDR3 is 15 amino acids. The germline V gene encodes CDR1 MNHNY and CDR2 SVGAGI (reference sequence). J was trimmed by 3 bases and V by 0 bases; bases with no gene match: 2. The CDR3 reads CASSYSDRFNQPQHF. The CDR3 coding sequence is TGTGCCAGCAGTTACTCGGACAGGTTCAATCAGCCCCAGCATTTT.

V and J are TRBV20-1 and TRBJ2-2; no firm D call. CDR1 is DFQATT and CDR2 is SNEGSKA in the germline V gene (reference sequence). This CDR3 spans 13 amino acids. Trimming took off 6 bases at V and 5 bases at J, with 13 bases between the two ends. CDR3 bases: TGCAGTGCCCCGGGCTACGGGACCGGGGAGCTGTTTTTT. Protein sequence: CSAPGYGTGELFF.